The entry below describes one TCR beta chain. Its target is unknown. MiXCR was run by TCRdb on the reads, yielding one entry per CDR3 protein. The repertoire has roughly 230,000 distinct CDR3 sequences, approximately 7% of them found once; the top ten carry around 6.5%. CDR3 length: 11 amino acids. V lost 6 bases and J 7 bases, leaving 12 bases between the germline ends. Germline V gene data show CDR1 as DFQATT and CDR2 as SNEGSKA (reference sequence). This entry comes from a study of T cell repertoires in cytomegalovirus infection. Study details: Shared public TCR beta signatures pointed to both CMV infection and a matching HLA type.

The study, taken as a whole, reports: Dominating the ex vivo response were TCR beta clonotypes that were CMV-specific and HLA-C-restricted. Based on cumulative public TCR beta family frequency, carriers of CMV plus the relevant HLA were identified.

This TCR was recovered from a human donor in good health (CMV status not recorded). Some clones in this sample may be carry-over from other donors' samples. The chain recombines TRBV20-1 with TRBJ1-1; D perhaps matches TRBD1 (5 bases). Sequencing used PBMCs. The CDR3 sequence is CSAAGQIEAFF. The CDR3 coding sequence is TGCAGTGCGGCAGGGCAGATTGAAGCTTTCTTT.